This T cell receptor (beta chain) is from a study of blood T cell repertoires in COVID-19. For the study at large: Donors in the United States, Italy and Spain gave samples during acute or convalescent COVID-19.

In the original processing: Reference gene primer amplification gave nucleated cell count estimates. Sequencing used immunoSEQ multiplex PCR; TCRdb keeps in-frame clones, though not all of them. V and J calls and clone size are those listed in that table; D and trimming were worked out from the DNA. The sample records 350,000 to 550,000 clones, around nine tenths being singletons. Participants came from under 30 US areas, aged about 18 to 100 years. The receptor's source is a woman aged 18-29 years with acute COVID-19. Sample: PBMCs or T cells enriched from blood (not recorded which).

CDR3 in amino acids: CASSDTSGGNEQFF. CDR3 DNA sequence: TGTGCCAGCAGCGATACTAGCGGGGGCAATGAGCAGTTCTTC. The chain uses TRBV3-1 (or the pseudogene TRBV3-2) and TRBJ2-1; 11 bases are shared with TRBD2. Germline trimming cut 5 bases from V and 6 bases from J; bases unmatched to any gene: 3. This CDR3 has 14 residues. Germline CDR1 and CDR2: LGHDT and YNNKEL (reference sequence).